The sequence of this T cell receptor beta chain was determined in a study of shared clonotypes between healthy human individuals. Germline V lookup: CDR1 MDHEN, CDR2 SYDVKM. Germline trimming cut 4 bases from V and 0 bases from J; bases unmatched to any gene: 7. The CDR3 contains 17 residues. Study-wide results and limits: The study drew on few donors, limiting represented genetic and exposure-history diversity. Sequencing depth was expected to influence donor clonotype sharing.

Notes on this clone: Its antigen remains unidentified.

Measured with immunoSEQ multiplex PCR; TCRdb has only the in-frame clones, and not every one. The sample has roughly 490,000 clones, around 78% seen once. Source material: PBMCs. The receptor comes from a woman aged 35 to 49 in good health. Some clones in this sample may be carry-over from other donors' samples. The rearrangement joins TRBV28 to TRBJ2-7, with 12 bases that match TRBD2. The CDR3 DNA follows: TGTGCCAGCAGTTCCCGACTAGCGGGAGAATACTCCTACGAGCAGTACTTC. Translated, it gives CASSSRLAGEYSYEQYF.